This TCR beta chain is drawn from a study of blood T cells in healthy people across ages. V lost 6 bases and J lost 2, with 13 bases in between. Germline V gives CDR1 SGHTA, CDR2 FQGNSA. The CDR3 is 14 amino acids. Findings and caveats of the study: Donor CMV status, an unknown factor, possibly confounded changes in expanded clonotypes.

Through a sample-barcoded 5' primer and a J-beta primer mix, a second PCR was run for about 7 to 12 cycles. TCRdb independently ran MiXCR on the 5' RACE reads; one entry per CDR3 protein. The table lists 700,000 or so distinct CDR3 sequences, 20% to 25% of them singletons. On this clonotype: The antigen is undetermined.

The chain has TRBV7-2 and TRBJ1-1; the D gene is possibly TRBD1 (5 bases). The specimen sequenced was blood. This clonotype was obtained from a man between 70 and 80 years old in good health. CDR3 nucleotides: TGTGCCAGCAGATATTACCAGGGTAACACTGAAGCTTTCTTT. This gives the protein CASRYYQGNTEAFF.